These 25 T cell receptor beta chains originate from one sample sequenced in a study of T cell responses to AZD1222 COVID-19 vaccine. The method was immunoSEQ multiplex PCR; TCRdb's version includes in-frame clones alone and lacks a portion of them. In the table there are 70,000 to 90,000 clones, 90% of which are singletons. Sequences were derived from peripheral blood, sampled on day 0 of AZD1222 vaccination. The receptor source for this set is an adult in good health.

J is TRBJ1-2 and V is TRBV2, with D uncertain. V dropped 6 bases and J dropped 3 bases, with 14 bases sitting between them. This CDR3 spans 14 amino acids. CDR1 is SNHLY, CDR2 FYNNEI, per germline. The CDR3 here is CASREDGPYYGYTF. The CDR3 region has the DNA TGTGCCAGCAGGGAGGACGGACCTTACTATGGCTACACCTTC. Combining the CDR3 with reference TRBV2 and TRBJ1-2 gives the whole variable domain EPEVTQTPSHQVTQMGQEVILRCVPISNHLYFYWYRQILGQKVEFLVSFYNNEISEKSEIFDDQFSVERPDGSNFTLKIRSTKLEDSAMYFCASREDGPYYGYTFGSGTRLTVV.

The chain recombines TRBV19 with TRBJ1-2; D gene ambiguous. The V and J ends lost 7 bases and 0 bases respectively, with 15 bases between them. Germline assignment: CDR1 LNHDA and CDR2 SQIVND (reference sequence). The CDR3 covers 15 residues. The CDR3 DNA follows: TGTGCCAGTAACCAATACGAGCAGCCTAACTATGGCTACACCTTC. Amino acids: CASNQYEQPNYGYTF.

This chain links TRBV2 with TRBJ1-1; D ambiguous. This CDR3 is built from 13 residues. V gave up 5 bases and J gave up 2 bases, with 9 bases separating them. Germline CDR1 SNHLY, CDR2 FYNNEI. As DNA, the CDR3 is TGTGCCAGCAGTAAGGGAGCTAACACTGAAGCTTTCTTT. This encodes CASSKGANTEAFF.

The J gene is TRBJ1-6, the V gene TRBV11-2; D may be TRBD1 (5 bases). Trimming stripped 0 bases from V and 10 bases from J, with 13 bases between. The germline gives CDR1 SGHAT, CDR2 FQNNGV. This CDR3 has 15 residues. The CDR3 sequence is CASSLEPGGPSPLHF. The CDR3, as DNA: TGTGCCAGCAGCTTAGAGCCCGGGGGTCCCTCACCCCTCCACTTT.

The rearrangement uses TRBV9 and TRBJ1-3; 7 bases are a match to TRBD1. V lost 4 bases, J lost 4 bases, and 8 bases stayed unmatched. CDR1 SGDLS and CDR2 YYNGEE come from the germline V gene. There are 15 residues in the CDR3. The CDR3 DNA reads as TGTGCCAGCAGCTCGAGAGCGGACAGGGGAAACACCATATATTTT. Translating it yields CASSSRADRGNTIYF.

This rearrangement joins TRBV6-1 to TRBJ1-4; D is uncertain. The CDR3 runs to 14 residues. V was cut by 3 bases and J by 0 bases, with 5 bases left in between. The germline V gene has CDR1 MNHNS and CDR2 SASEGT. The CDR3 is CASSDSATNEKLFF. CDR3 DNA sequence: TGTGCCAGCAGTGACAGTGCAACTAATGAAAAACTGTTTTTT.

The J gene is TRBJ1-5, the V gene TRBV6-1; D not resolved. V lost 3 bases to trimming and J lost 0 bases, with 15 bases between them. The CDR3 runs to 17 residues. Germline loops: CDR1 MNHNS, CDR2 SASEGT. CDR3 residues: CASSEFERLNSNQPQHF. The CDR3 DNA reads as TGTGCCAGCAGTGAGTTTGAGCGCCTAAATAGCAATCAGCCCCAGCATTTT.

DNA for the CDR3: TGCAGCGTTGGCACCCCCTATTCTAACTATGGCTACACCTTC. Translated, it gives CSVGTPYSNYGYTF. The chain joins TRBV29-1 to TRBJ1-2, with D unclear. The germline V gene encodes CDR1 SQVTM and CDR2 ANQGSEA. Trimming removed 4 bases from V and 0 bases from J, with 12 bases in between. This CDR3 is 14 amino acids long. Variable domain in full (rest from reference TRBV29-1 and TRBJ1-2): SAVISQKPSRDICQRGTSLTIQCQVDSQVTMMFWYRQQPGQSLTLIATANQGSEATYESGFVIDKFPISRPNLTFSTLTVSNMSPEDSSIYLCSVGTPYSNYGYTFGSGTRLTVV.

This clone was found once. The chain couples TRBV13 to TRBJ2-5; 8 bases fit TRBD1. The germline V gene has CDR1 PRHDT and CDR2 FYEKMQ (reference sequence). The V and J ends lost 5 bases and 3 bases, in that order; junction bases with no gene match: 2. CDR3 size: 13 residues. The chain's CDR3 is CASSLGQEETQYF. CDR3 DNA sequence: TGTGCCAGCAGCCTGGGACAGGAAGAGACCCAGTACTTC.

The V call is TRBV7-2, the J call TRBJ1-1, with a tentative D call TRBD1 (6 bases). The CDR3 consists of 14 residues. The V end was cut by 4 bases, the J end by 5 bases, with 14 bases between. Germline values: CDR1 SGHTA, CDR2 FQGNSA. The CDR3 region has the DNA TGTGCCAGCAGCTCTCAACAGGGATCTACTGAAGCTTTCTTT. Its protein product is CASSSQQGSTEAFF. The full variable domain, in which reference TRBV7-2 and TRBJ1-1 provide the parts outside the CDR3, is GAGVSQSPSNKVTEKGKDVELRCDPISGHTALYWYRQSLGQGLEFLIYFQGNSAPDKSGLPSDRFSAERTGGSVSTLTIQRTQQEDSAVYLCASSSQQGSTEAFFGQGTRLTVV.

This rearrangement joins TRBV27 to TRBJ1-4; the D gene is possibly TRBD1 (5 bases). Germline CDR1 reads MNHEY; CDR2 reads SMNVEV (reference sequence). The CDR3 contains 16 residues. Trimming took off 1 base at V and 7 bases at J, with 16 bases between the two ends. The DNA for the CDR3 is TGTGCCAGCAGTTTATTCGGCAGGGTTACGGGTGAAAAACTGTTTTTT. The encoded protein is CASSLFGRVTGEKLFF.

V gene TRBV27 combines with J gene TRBJ2-3; D possibly corresponds to TRBD2 (5 bases). CDR1 and CDR2 from the germline V gene are MNHEY and SMNVEV (reference sequence). The CDR3 has 15 residues. V was shortened by 5 bases and J by 0 bases, with 12 bases between the two germline ends. The CDR3 nucleotides read TGTGCCAGCAGTGGAGGCACCCCTAGCACAGATACGCAGTATTTT. Its translation is CASSGGTPSTDTQYF.

J is TRBJ2-4 and V is TRBV5-8; no clear D. The CDR3 length is 14 residues. The V gene lost 2 bases and the J gene lost 0 bases, with 6 bases spanning the gap. Germline V gives CDR1 SGHTS, CDR2 YDEGEE. DNA of the CDR3: TGTGCCAGCAGCTTAATGGGAGCCAAAAACATTCAGTACTTC. Protein sequence: CASSLMGAKNIQYF.

CDR3 in DNA: TGTGCCAGCAGTTCAATCCAGGGGGCCAACGTCCTGACTTTC. The encoded protein is CASSSIQGANVLTF. The chain joins TRBV27 to TRBJ2-6; D remains unclear. V lost 4 bases, J lost 4 bases, and 8 bases lay in between. Germline CDR1 MNHEY, CDR2 SMNVEV (reference sequence). The CDR3 spans 14 residues.

This clone was seen a handful of times. The V and J genes are TRBV2 and TRBJ2-5; TRBD1 is a possible D gene (5 bases). This CDR3 is built from 13 residues. Germline CDR1 reads SNHLY; CDR2 reads FYNNEI. V lost 9 bases, J lost 0 bases, and 11 bases lay in between. CDR3 protein: CASGADNQETQYF. The CDR3 bases are TGTGCCAGTGGGGCAGATAACCAAGAGACCCAGTACTTC. Full variable domain (outside the CDR3, taken from reference TRBV2 and TRBJ2-5): EPEVTQTPSHQVTQMGQEVILRCVPISNHLYFYWYRQILGQKVEFLVSFYNNEISEKSEIFDDQFSVERPDGSNFTLKIRSTKLEDSAMYFCASGADNQETQYFGPGTRLLVL.

The CDR3 region has the DNA TGTGCCAGCAGCGTAGCACACAGCTCCTACAATGAGCAGTTCTTC. Translating gives CASSVAHSSYNEQFF. The chain is built from TRBV9 and TRBJ2-1; D gene ambiguous. The V gene's germline CDR1 is SGDLS and CDR2 YYNGEE. V was shortened by 0 bases and J by 0 bases, with 7 bases between the two germline ends. There are 15 residues in the CDR3.

V usage is TRBV29-1 and J usage is TRBJ2-3; 12 bases are a match to TRBD2. The ends lost 7 bases at V and 7 bases at J; junction bases unmatched: 21. The germline CDR1 and CDR2 sequences are SQVTM and ANQGSEA. The CDR3 is made up of 18 amino acids. CDR3 nucleotide sequence: TGCAGCGGCCTACGACCCGCTAGCGGGAGGGCCCCTTATAATACGCAGTATTTT. Translation gives CSGLRPASGRAPYNTQYF.

This chain joins TRBV7-9 and TRBJ2-3; D perhaps matches TRBD2 (7 bases). The V gene's germline CDR1 is SEHNR and CDR2 FQNEAQ (reference sequence). Trimming shortened V by 8 bases and J by 1 base, and 10 bases separated the two germline ends. The CDR3 sequence is 13 residues long. CDR3 DNA sequence: TGTGCCAGCTGGGGGGGCGGCACAGATACGCAGTATTTT. Amino acid sequence: CASWGGGTDTQYF.

V usage is TRBV19 and J usage is TRBJ1-2, with D perhaps TRBD1 (6 bases). The CDR3 length is 14 residues. The germline V gene has CDR1 LNHDA and CDR2 SQIVND (reference sequence). With 1 base removed from V and 8 bases from J, the gap between germline ends came to 14 bases. The CDR3 nucleotides read TGTGCCAGTAGTATAGCGGGGGCCGCGGAGGGCTACACCTTC. Translated: CASSIAGAAEGYTF.

This chain links TRBV12-3 or TRBV12-4 with TRBJ1-1; tentative D call: TRBD1 (5 bases). The CDR3 has 13 residues. V was trimmed by 6 bases and J by 6 bases, leaving 14 bases between them. This CDR3 is CASSPRGGAEAFF. DNA of the CDR3: TGTGCCAGCAGCCCCCGGGGAGGGGCTGAAGCTTTCTTT.

The rearrangement links TRBV9 to TRBJ2-5; 9 positions agree with TRBD2. Trimming cost V 0 bases and J 4 bases; bases outside gene matches: 7. Looked up from germline, CDR1 is SGDLS and CDR2 is YYNGEE. The CDR3 covers 16 residues. CDR3 in amino acids: CASSVGASGNGETQYF. The CDR3 bases are TGTGCCAGCAGCGTAGGTGCTAGCGGGAATGGAGAGACCCAGTACTTC.

The chain recombines TRBV5-1 with TRBJ1-6; 11 nucleotides align to TRBD1. V lost 4 bases and J lost 10; bases outside the gene matches: 10. This CDR3 has 16 residues. Germline V gene lookup returns CDR1 SGHRS and CDR2 YFSETQ. As DNA, the CDR3 is TGCGCCAGCAGCGCTGGACAGGGGGCCAACGACTCACCCCTCCACTTT. This encodes CASSAGQGANDSPLHF.

The chain uses TRBV10-3 and TRBJ1-5; D not certain. V lost 0 bases and J 5 bases, leaving 5 bases between the germline ends. The CDR3 extends over 13 amino acids. Germline CDR1 is ENHRY and CDR2 is SYGVKD. This chain's CDR3 is CAISESSYQPQHF. Here the CDR3 DNA reads TGTGCCATCAGTGAGTCTTCCTATCAGCCCCAGCATTTT.

In its sample, this clone was seen once. The CDR3 DNA reads TGTGCCAGCAGCCAAATCAGGGGGCGAGGTGGCTACACCTTC. As protein: CASSQIRGRGGYTF. V usage is TRBV3-1 (or the pseudogene TRBV3-2) and J usage is TRBJ1-2, with TRBD1 matching 8 bases. There are 14 residues in the CDR3. Germline CDR1 LGHDT, CDR2 YNNKEL (reference sequence). After removal of 2 bases from V and 7 bases from J, the junction contained 6 bases not matched to a gene.

The chain carries TRBV5-1 and TRBJ2-2; tentative D call: TRBD1 (6 bases). Trimming pared 7 bases from V and 2 bases from J, leaving 12 bases between. Germline-derived CDR1 and CDR2 are SGHRS and YFSETQ. The CDR3 contains 14 residues. CDR3 DNA sequence: TGCGCCAGCTTCCGGGACACCAACACCGGGGAGCTGTTTTTT. As protein: CASFRDTNTGELFF.